A single T cell receptor beta chain is shown here with its context. Its antigen is unidentified. V shed 0 bases and J 0 bases; nucleotides not matched to a gene: 16. Germline V lookup: CDR1 LGHNA, CDR2 YNFKEQ. CDR3 length: 20 amino acids. Naive CD4+ cells had CD25+ Tregs removed. Full-length variable regions came from constant-region reverse primers plus semi-nested Nested Universal Primer A PCR. TCRdb re-called the 5' RACE reads with MiXCR, one entry per CDR3 protein. Among some 57,000 distinct CDR3 sequences listed, 15% to 20% were seen once. General study findings and limits: The larger-cohort validation was restricted to a single TCR beta V-J rearrangement rather than whole repertoires. Greatest tumor Treg TCR overlap was with tumor naive CD4+ cells.

Sequencing was performed on naive CD4+ T cells sorted from blood. Subset given: naive CD4+ T cells, CD4+CD45RA+CD25-. The rearrangement links TRBV4-2 to TRBJ2-7, with 8 bases lining up with TRBD2. The sequence was collected from a female donor with breast cancer. CDR3 amino acids: CASSQDDAGGSVGSSYEQYF. The CDR3 coding sequence is TGTGCCAGCAGCCAAGATGACGCGGGAGGCTCAGTAGGTAGCTCCTACGAGCAGTACTTC.